The clone carrying this T cell receptor (beta chain) was counted many times. The antigen is undetermined. This record belongs to a study of early T cells in non-severe SARS-CoV-2 infection. Across the whole study: The input, bulk RNA from unsorted whole blood, was sequenced, and chains were unpaired.

This CDR3 is built from 16 residues. The germline CDR1 and CDR2 sequences are DFQATT and SNEGSKA (reference sequence). The ends lost 2 bases at V and 2 bases at J; junction bases unmatched: 10. Findings and caveats of the study: Sequences matched to VDJdb favored anti-spike CD8 responses, while private and CD4 specificities were missed.

Researchers tagged individual cDNA molecules with unique molecular identifiers. TCRdb recomputed calls from the 5' RACE reads with MiXCR, one row per CDR3 protein. The table records tens of thousands of distinct CDR3 sequences, about 8.4% of them present only once. Sequencing was done on a sample of whole blood. The source is an adult who was a healthcare worker with PCR-confirmed SARS-CoV-2 infection or an uninfected control (not recorded which). This sequence joins TRBV20-1 and TRBJ2-3; 7 bases line up with TRBD1. DNA for the CDR3: TGCAGTGCTAGATTGGGTGCGACAGGGAACACAGATACGCAGTATTTT. Translating it yields CSARLGATGNTDTQYF.